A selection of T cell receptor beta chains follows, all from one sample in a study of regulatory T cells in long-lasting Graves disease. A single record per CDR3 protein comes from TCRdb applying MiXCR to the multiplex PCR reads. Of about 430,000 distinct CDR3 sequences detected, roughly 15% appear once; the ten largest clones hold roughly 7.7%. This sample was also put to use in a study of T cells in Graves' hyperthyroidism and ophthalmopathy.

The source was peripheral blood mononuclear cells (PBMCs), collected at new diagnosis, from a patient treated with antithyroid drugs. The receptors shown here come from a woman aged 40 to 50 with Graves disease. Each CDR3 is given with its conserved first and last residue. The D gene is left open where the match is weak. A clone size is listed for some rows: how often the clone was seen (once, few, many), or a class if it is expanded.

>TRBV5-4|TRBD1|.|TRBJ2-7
CASSSRTGVGYEQYF
TGTGCCAGCAGCTCGAGGACAGGGGTAGGCTACGAGCAGTACTTC
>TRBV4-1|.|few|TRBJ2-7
CASSRSDFDYEQYF
TGCGCCAGCAGCCGAAGTGATTTCGACTACGAGCAGTACTTC
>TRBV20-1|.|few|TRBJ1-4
CSARKDGNEKLFF
TGCAGTGCTAGAAAGGACGGGAATGAAAAACTGTTTTTT
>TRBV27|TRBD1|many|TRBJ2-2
CATSQGAVLTGELFF
TGTGCCACCTCCCAGGGGGCAGTCTTGACCGGGGAGCTGTTTTTT
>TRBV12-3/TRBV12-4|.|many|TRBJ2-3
CASSFASGGTDTQYF
TGTGCCAGCAGTTTCGCGTCGGGTGGCACAGATACGCAGTATTTT
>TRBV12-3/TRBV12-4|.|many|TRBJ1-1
CASGLVRGHANTEAFF
TGTGCCAGCGGCCTTGTGAGGGGACATGCGAACACTGAAGCTTTCTTT
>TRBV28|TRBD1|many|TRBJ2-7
CASSLPNRGEQYF
TGTGCCAGCAGTTTACCGAACAGGGGCGAGCAGTACTTC
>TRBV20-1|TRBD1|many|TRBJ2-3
CSAEDRVSTDTQYF
TGCAGTGCTGAGGACAGGGTCAGCACAGATACGCAGTATTTT
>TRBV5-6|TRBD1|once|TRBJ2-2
CASSSVGQGAGTEELFF
TGTGCCAGCAGCTCCGTCGGACAGGGTGCGGGCACCGAGGAGCTGTTTTTT
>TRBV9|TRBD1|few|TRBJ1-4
CASSTTGANEKLFF
TGTGCCAGCAGCACGACAGGGGCTAATGAAAAACTGTTTTTT
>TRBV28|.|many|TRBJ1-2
CASSLRYGYTF
TGTGCCAGCAGTTTACGTTATGGCTACACCTTC
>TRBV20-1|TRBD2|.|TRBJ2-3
CSARFATILAGGDTDTQYF
TGCAGTGCTAGATTCGCGACAATCTTAGCGGGAGGGGACACAGATACGCAGTATTTT
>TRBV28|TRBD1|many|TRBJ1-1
CASSWPGQGHTEAFF
TGTGCCAGCAGTTGGCCGGGACAGGGGCACACTGAAGCTTTCTTT
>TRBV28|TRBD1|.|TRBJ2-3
CASRSGTESTDTQYF
TGTGCCAGCAGGTCCGGGACAGAGAGCACAGATACGCAGTATTTT
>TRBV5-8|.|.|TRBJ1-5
CASSGGWDLSSNQPQHF
TGTGCCAGCAGCGGTGGGTGGGACTTGAGTAGCAATCAGCCCCAGCATTTT
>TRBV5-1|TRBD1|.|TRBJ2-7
CASSLGAGTGDEQYF
TGCGCCAGCAGCTTGGGCGCCGGGACAGGGGATGAGCAGTACTTC
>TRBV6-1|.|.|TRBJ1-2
CASRDLGGGLYGYTF
TGTGCCAGCAGAGACCTCGGGGGAGGTCTTTATGGCTACACCTTC
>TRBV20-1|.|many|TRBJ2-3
CSARAIGKWDTQYF
TGCAGTGCTAGAGCGATTGGGAAGTGGGATACGCAGTATTTT
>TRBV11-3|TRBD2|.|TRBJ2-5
CASSRGTSGFQETQYF
TGTGCCAGCAGCAGAGGGACTAGCGGGTTCCAAGAGACCCAGTACTTC
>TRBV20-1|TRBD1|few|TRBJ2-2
CSARLDRADTGELFF
TGCAGTGCTAGGCTGGACAGGGCAGACACCGGGGAGCTGTTTTTT